This TCR beta chain was found in a study of T cell changes during pregnancy in multiple sclerosis. Trimming removed 6 bases at V and 0 bases at J, with 6 bases between. Germline assignment: CDR1 SEHNR and CDR2 FQNEAQ (reference sequence). The CDR3 has 13 residues. Using immunoSEQ multiplex PCR, the repertoire was profiled, and TCRdb retains in-frame clones only, with some absent. The data show about 45,000 clones, about 90% seen once. The TCR comes from a female donor with multiple sclerosis, enrolled in a pregnancy study. The chain links TRBV7-9 to TRBJ1-5; D unclear. This specimen consisted of CD4+ T cells from peripheral blood mononuclear cells, obtained in the third trimester of pregnancy. CDR3 residues: CASSPDSNQPQHF. CDR3 nucleotides: TGTGCCAGCAGTCCAGATAGCAATCAGCCCCAGCATTTT.